This T cell receptor beta chain was profiled in a study of T cell repertoires in cytomegalovirus infection. Across the study: Indications of both CMV infection and matching HLA type were provided by public TCR beta signatures.

Study-level results: Individuals carrying CMV plus the relevant HLA were identified by cumulative frequency of public TCR beta families. The ex vivo response was dominated by HLA-C-restricted CMV-specific TCR beta clonotypes.

This CDR3 region has 15 residues. Trimming removed 0 bases from V and 0 bases from J, with 12 bases in between. Germline V gene lookup returns CDR1 DFQATT and CDR2 SNEGSKA (reference sequence). TCRdb fed the reads into MiXCR, producing one record per CDR3 protein. The sample comprises a few hundred thousand distinct CDR3 sequences, 15% to 20% of which are singletons, and about 11% rests with the top ten. This clonotype was observed a few times. What it recognizes is unknown. This TCR was recovered from a human donor in good health (CMV status not recorded). Some clones in this sample may be carry-over from other donors' samples. This sequence joins TRBV20-1 and TRBJ2-7; D gene ambiguous. The sequenced sample was PBMCs. The CDR3 loop is CSARDLGVGSYEQYF. In DNA, the CDR3 is TGCAGTGCTAGAGATTTGGGTGTTGGCTCCTACGAGCAGTACTTC.